The subject of this entry is one T cell receptor (beta chain). V was cut by 3 bases and J by 8 bases, with 8 bases left in between. This CDR3 is 12 amino acids long. The V gene's germline CDR1 is SEHNR and CDR2 FQNEAQ (reference sequence). Produced via immunoSEQ multiplex PCR; TCRdb's table is partial and in-frame only. The sample comprises approximately 44,000 clones, approximately 90% of which are singletons, and just under 8.5% rests with the top ten. The sample originates from a study of blood T cell repertoires in COVID-19. Study as a whole: Acute and convalescent COVID-19 specimens originated in the United States, Italy and Spain.

V is TRBV7-9 and J is TRBJ2-1; possible D gene TRBD2, 6 bases. Sequences were obtained from peripheral blood. This receptor was identified in a man aged 55 to 70 with active COVID-19. CDR3 in amino acids: CASSFGGDEQFF. In DNA form, the CDR3 reads TGTGCCAGCAGCTTCGGCGGGGATGAGCAGTTCTTC.